This entry lists 7 T cell receptor beta chains sequenced from one sample in a study of shared clonotypes between healthy human individuals. CD45RO negativity and positive selection for CCR7 defined naive CD8 cells, a population that excluded terminally differentiated effector memory CD45RA+ cells. Profiled with immunoSEQ multiplex PCR; TCRdb holds only in-frame clones, not every one. In the table there are about 580,000 clones, about 98% of which are singletons. Sequences were obtained from naive CD8+ T cells sorted from blood. The receptor set was obtained from a man aged 30 to 45 in good health.

The chain combines TRBV5-4 with TRBJ2-2; 8 bases match TRBD2. V trimming: 6 bases; J trimming: 0 bases; junction bases outside the gene matches: 13. The CDR3 has 18 residues. From germline, CDR1 is SGHNT and CDR2 YYREEE (reference sequence). In DNA form, the CDR3 reads TGTGCCAGCACCCGTTCCCCCACACTAGCGGCGAACACCGGGGAGCTGTTTTTT. Residues: CASTRSPTLAANTGELFF.

J is TRBJ2-1 and V is TRBV7-9; perhaps TRBD1 as D (6 bases). CDR1 and CDR2 from the germline V gene are SEHNR and FQNEAQ (reference sequence). Between the trimmed V and J ends, which lost 5 bases and 5 bases, there was a span of 13 bases. The CDR3 loop spans 14 amino acids. The CDR3 protein is CASSTPGTNNEQFF. CDR3 bases: TGTGCCAGCAGCACCCCGGGGACAAACAATGAGCAGTTCTTC.

The CDR3 DNA reads as TGTGCCAGTCGGGTAGCGGGAGGCGAGCAGTACTTC. Translated, it gives CASRVAGGEQYF. This chain connects TRBV5-4 to TRBJ2-7, with 10 bases aligning to TRBD2. Per germline, CDR1 SGHNT and CDR2 YYREEE (reference sequence). The CDR3 is 12 amino acids. V lost 8 bases and J lost 6; bases outside the gene matches: 5. Complete variable domain (other parts from reference TRBV5-4 and TRBJ2-7): ETGVTQSPTHLIKTRGQQVTLRCSSQSGHNTVSWYQQALGQGPQFIFQYYREEENGRGNFPPRFSGLQFPNYSSELNVNALELDDSALYLCASRVAGGEQYFGPGTRLTVT.

V usage is TRBV2 and J usage is TRBJ2-2, with D unclear. V was shortened by 3 bases and J by 1 base, with 6 bases between the two germline ends. Looked up from germline, CDR1 is SNHLY and CDR2 is FYNNEI. CDR3 size: 14 residues. CDR3 protein: CASSDGVNTGELFF. The CDR3 bases are TGTGCCAGCAGTGATGGGGTGAACACCGGGGAGCTGTTTTTT.

The rearrangement joins TRBV11-3 to TRBJ2-2; tentative D call: TRBD2 (5 bases). Per the germline V gene, CDR1 is SGHNT and CDR2 is YENEEA. The CDR3 has 12 amino acids. V was clipped by 4 bases and J by 6 bases, with 6 bases between them. The CDR3 DNA is TGTGCCAGCAGCTCGGACTCCGGGGAGCTGTTTTTT. Protein sequence: CASSSDSGELFF.

The J gene is TRBJ1-2, the V gene TRBV7-3, with D perhaps matching TRBD1 (6 bases). The V end lost 1 base, the J end lost 0 bases, and 9 bases lay between the germline ends. CDR3 length: 15 amino acids. Germline CDR1 is SGHTA and CDR2 is FQGTGA. CDR3 sequence reads: CASSLSGQSNYGYTF. CDR3 DNA: TGTGCCAGCAGCTTAAGTGGACAGTCTAACTATGGCTACACCTTC.

The genes are TRBV28 and TRBJ2-1, with 7 nucleotides matching TRBD2. The CDR3 totals 15 residues. Unmatched junction bases numbered 9, after V lost 6 bases and J lost 4 bases. Germline V gene lookup returns CDR1 MDHEN and CDR2 SYDVKM. CDR3 bases: TGTGCCAGCAGCGACCGGGACTACCTTTACAATGAGCAGTTCTTC. Amino acids: CASSDRDYLYNEQFF. Looking up the rest from reference TRBV28 and TRBJ2-1 gives the full variable domain: DVKVTQSSRYLVKRTGEKVFLECVQDMDHENMFWYRQDPGLGLRLIYFSYDVKMKEKGDIPEGYSVSREKKERFSLILESASTNQTSMYLCASSDRDYLYNEQFFGPGTRLTVL.